This T cell receptor (beta chain) was identified during a study of blood T cell repertoires in COVID-19. Study-level background: The United States, Italy and Spain provided the acute and convalescent COVID-19 samples. PBMCs, B-cell-depleted T cells, or T cells provided the cDNA or gDNA that made up the material.

V was cut by 7 bases and J by 4 bases, with 13 bases left in between. The CDR3 extends over 13 amino acids. Germline CDR1 reads SGHRS; CDR2 reads YFSETQ. Under the authors' procedure: Nucleated cell number was recorded as an estimate derived from reference gene primer amplification. Assay: immunoSEQ multiplex PCR; the TCRdb copy retains only in-frame clones and omits some. V and J calls and clone size are given by that table; D and trimming were obtained from the DNA. Among about 120,000 clones, about four fifths were seen once, and the ten largest hold approximately 16%. The sample comprised peripheral blood. V usage is TRBV5-1 and J usage is TRBJ2-3; possible D gene TRBD2, 5 bases. The clonotype originates from a man in his 60s with active or convalescent COVID-19. CDR3 sequence: CASFVSGADTQYF. CDR3 bases: TGCGCCAGCTTCGTTTCCGGGGCAGATACGCAGTATTTT.